This TCR beta chain was recorded in a study of Graves' ophthalmopathy and Graves' hyperthyroidism. Points from the study as a whole: Both a roughly 66% sensitivity and an approximately 72% specificity characterized the model's predictions of ophthalmopathy progression.

Investigators amplified TCR beta CDR3 regions from RNA transcripts. An opening RT-PCR round employed HTBI primers and preceded a second-round multiplex PCR. TCRdb ran MiXCR on the multiplex PCR reads and lists one entry per CDR3 protein. The data contain about 340,000 distinct CDR3 sequences, 15% to 20% of them singletons. V shed 1 base and J shed 0 bases, with 12 bases lying between them. This CDR3 contains 17 residues. The germline CDR1 and CDR2 sequences are SGHAT and FQNNGV. Concerning this clonotype: Its specificity is not known.

Disease in donors with ophthalmopathy had moderate-to-severe activity, CAS ≥3, NOSPECS ≥4 and under 3 months' duration. V is TRBV11-2 and J is TRBJ2-2; D assignment may be TRBD1 or TRBD2 (6 bases each). This TCR came from an adult man with Graves' ophthalmopathy. Sequences were obtained from peripheral blood. CDR3 DNA: TGTGCCAGCAGCTTAGTAGGGGGGCAGGCGAACACCGGGGAGCTGTTTTTT. Translated, it gives CASSLVGGQANTGELFF.